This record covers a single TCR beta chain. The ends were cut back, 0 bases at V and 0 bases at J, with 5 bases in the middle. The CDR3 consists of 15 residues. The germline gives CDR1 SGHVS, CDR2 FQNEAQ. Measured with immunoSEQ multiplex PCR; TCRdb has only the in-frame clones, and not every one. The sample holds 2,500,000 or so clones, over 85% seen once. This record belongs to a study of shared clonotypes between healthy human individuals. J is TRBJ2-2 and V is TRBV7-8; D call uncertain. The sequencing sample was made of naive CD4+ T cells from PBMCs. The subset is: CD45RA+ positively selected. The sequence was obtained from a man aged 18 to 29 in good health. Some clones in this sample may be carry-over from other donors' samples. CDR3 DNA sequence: TGTGCCAGCAGCTTAGCGTTGTCGAACACCGGGGAGCTGTTTTTT. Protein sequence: CASSLALSNTGELFF.